A single sample gave rise to the 22 T cell receptor beta chains below, sequenced in a study of T cell changes during pregnancy in multiple sclerosis. The method was immunoSEQ multiplex PCR; TCRdb's version includes in-frame clones alone and lacks a portion of them. The sample has around 39,000 clones, 85% to 95% seen once. Sequencing was done on a sample of PBMCs (not recorded whether the cells were cultured). The source of these receptors is a female donor with multiple sclerosis, enrolled in a pregnancy study.

This chain connects TRBV27 to TRBJ1-5, with TRBD1 matching over 12 bases. Germline-derived CDR1 and CDR2 are MNHEY and SMNVEV (reference sequence). J gave up 0 bases and V 8 bases, and 5 bases lay outside the gene matches. This CDR3 is built from 16 residues. CDR3 nucleotides: TGTGCCAGCTGGGACAGGGGGCCGGATAGCAATCAGCCCCAGCATTTT. It encodes CASWDRGPDSNQPQHF.

The J gene is TRBJ2-7, the V gene TRBV6-6; maybe TRBD1 (6 bases). The germline CDR1 and CDR2 sequences are MNHNY and SVGAGI (reference sequence). The CDR3 is made up of 14 amino acids. V lost 6 bases and J lost 0, with 12 bases in between. Here the CDR3 reads CASRPTGLSYEQYF. CDR3 nucleotides: TGTGCCAGCAGACCGACAGGTCTCTCCTACGAGCAGTACTTC.

The V call is TRBV28, the J call TRBJ1-1, with 10 bases aligning to TRBD1. Trimming removed 6 bases from V and 5 bases from J; junction bases left unmatched: 6. Germline values: CDR1 MDHEN, CDR2 SYDVKM. CDR3 size: 14 residues. This chain's CDR3 is CASSPGQGGTEAFF. The DNA of the CDR3 is TGTGCCAGCAGCCCCGGACAGGGGGGGACTGAAGCTTTCTTT.

The chain is built from TRBV11-2 and TRBJ2-7, with D perhaps TRBD1 or TRBD2 (5 bases each). V lost 2 bases to trimming and J lost 6 bases, with 8 bases between them. Germline V gene sequence: CDR1 SGHAT, CDR2 FQNNGV. This CDR3 region has 12 residues. The CDR3 here is CASSLLGTEQYF. In DNA, the CDR3 is TGTGCCAGCAGCTTATTAGGGACCGAGCAGTACTTC.

The chain uses TRBV5-5 and TRBJ2-7, with TRBD2 matching over 7 bases. CDR1 and CDR2 from the germline V gene are SGHKS and YYEKEE (reference sequence). The trim removed 1 base at V and 1 base at J, leaving 2 bases unmatched. The CDR3 spans 14 residues. CDR3 coding DNA: TGTGCCAGCAGCTTGTGGGGGGGTTCCTACGAGCAGTACTTC. This sequence encodes CASSLWGGSYEQYF.

The J gene is TRBJ2-7, the V gene TRBV7-8; 14 bases are a match to TRBD2. The length of the CDR3 is 17 residues. V lost 5 bases to trimming and J lost 4 bases; unmatched junction nucleotides: 10. CDR1 is SGHVS, CDR2 FQNEAQ, per germline. In DNA, the CDR3 is TGTGCCAGCAGCCGGGGACTAGCGGGAGATGTTTTGTACGAGCAGTACTTC. Translated, it gives CASSRGLAGDVLYEQYF. The full variable domain, its missing parts supplied by reference TRBV7-8 and TRBJ2-7, is GAGVSQSPRYKVAKRGQDVALRCDPISGHVSLFWYQQALGQGPEFLTYFQNEAQLDKSGLPSDRFFAERPEGSVSTLKIQRTQQEDSAVYLCASSRGLAGDVLYEQYFGPGTRLTVT.

V and J are TRBV4-1 and TRBJ1-2, with TRBD1 identical over 11 bases. Unmatched junction bases numbered 6, after V lost 3 bases and J lost 6 bases. In germline, CDR1 is MGHRA, CDR2 YSYEKL. CDR3 length: 15 residues. CDR3 region: CASSHTGQGANGYTF. CDR3 in DNA: TGCGCCAGCAGCCACACCGGACAGGGGGCGAATGGCTACACCTTC.

This chain uses TRBV7-2 with TRBJ1-1; D is unclear. This CDR3 has 14 residues. CDR1 is SGHTA and CDR2 is FQGNSA in the germline V gene. Trimming shortened V by 2 bases and J by 6 bases, and 13 bases separated the two germline ends. The DNA of the CDR3 is TGTGCCAGCAGCTTAAACGCAGGTGATCCTGAAGCTTTCTTT. Translation gives CASSLNAGDPEAFF.

The V gene is TRBV4-1, the J gene TRBJ2-3, with D perhaps assigned TRBD1 or TRBD2 (6 bases each). The germline V gene has CDR1 MGHRA and CDR2 YSYEKL. V was trimmed by 0 bases and J by 3 bases, leaving 19 bases between them. The length of the CDR3 is 18 residues. CDR3: CASSQDLGGRSPTDTQYF. The CDR3 DNA follows: TGCGCCAGCAGCCAAGATCTAGGGGGGAGATCACCGACAGATACGCAGTATTTT.

The chain links TRBV2 to TRBJ1-1; TRBD1 matches 7 bases. The CDR3 has 13 residues. The V segment lost 8 bases and the J segment 1 base; nucleotides outside the gene matches: 4. Germline V gene sequence: CDR1 SNHLY, CDR2 FYNNEI. CDR3 nucleotide sequence: TGTGCCAGCGAGGGACAGCCGAACACTGAAGCTTTCTTT. The encoded protein is CASEGQPNTEAFF.

V usage is TRBV9 and J usage is TRBJ2-5; the D gene is possibly TRBD1 (6 bases). The V end was cut by 0 bases, the J end by 4 bases, with 10 bases between. Germline loops: CDR1 SGDLS, CDR2 YYNGEE. CDR3 length: 14 residues. CDR3 DNA sequence: TGTGCCAGCAGCGTAGCCCCCAGGGGAGAGACCCAGTACTTC. Its protein product is CASSVAPRGETQYF.

The chain links TRBV2 to TRBJ2-1; perhaps D is TRBD1 or TRBD2 (6 bases each). CDR3 size: 11 residues. CDR1 is SNHLY and CDR2 is FYNNEI in the germline V gene. V lost 7 bases to trimming and J lost 9 bases, with 10 bases between them. The CDR3 DNA is TGTGCCAGCAACGGGGGCACTGAGCAGTTCTTC. Residues: CASNGGTEQFF.

This chain uses TRBV27 with TRBJ2-1; 10 nucleotides match TRBD1. The length of the CDR3 is 15 residues. CDR1 MNHEY and CDR2 SMNVEV come from the germline V gene (reference sequence). After removal of 5 bases from V and 9 bases from J, the junction contained 10 bases not matched to a gene. CDR3 in amino acids: CASSEGTGDLGEQFF. DNA of the CDR3: TGTGCCAGCAGTGAGGGGACAGGGGATCTTGGTGAGCAGTTCTTC.

This chain joins TRBV7-9 and TRBJ1-1; tentatively, D is TRBD1 (5 bases). Germline V gene lookup returns CDR1 SEHNR and CDR2 FQNEAQ (reference sequence). CDR3 length: 15 amino acids. With 5 bases removed from V and 0 bases from J, the gap between germline ends came to 13 bases. In DNA, the CDR3 is TGTGCCAGCAGCCCCTGGGGGGATGTGAACACTGAAGCTTTCTTT. It encodes CASSPWGDVNTEAFF.

CDR3 nucleotides: TGCGCCAGCGGGGCAGGGGAGGTCACTGAAGCTTTCTTT. Its translation: CASGAGEVTEAFF. The rearrangement uses TRBV5-1 and TRBJ1-1, with D possibly matching TRBD1 (6 bases). With 7 bases removed from V and 4 bases from J, the gap between germline ends came to 14 bases. This CDR3 spans 13 amino acids. CDR1 is SGHRS and CDR2 is YFSETQ in the germline V gene.

This clone has only one observation. The CDR3 reads CASSLNEKLFF. The CDR3 bases are TGTGCCAGCTCGCTTAATGAAAAACTGTTTTTT. The rearrangement links TRBV18 to TRBJ1-4; D call uncertain. Germline V gene lookup returns CDR1 KGHSH and CDR2 LQKENI. Trimming stripped 6 bases from V and 4 bases from J, with 3 bases between. CDR3 length equals 11 residues.

This clone appeared a single time. The chain uses TRBV28 and TRBJ2-1; possible D gene TRBD2, 5 bases. Trimming shortened V by 5 bases and J by 5 bases, and 19 bases separated the two germline ends. The germline CDR1 and CDR2 sequences are MDHEN and SYDVKM. The CDR3 is 16 residues long. CDR3 sequence (DNA): TGTGCCAGCAGTAACAACCGGCGGGTGGCCCACAATGAGCAGTTCTTC. This codes for CASSNNRRVAHNEQFF.

This rearrangement joins TRBV2 to TRBJ2-7, with TRBD1 as a possible D gene (5 bases). V was shortened by 7 bases and J by 3 bases, with 19 bases between the two germline ends. The CDR3 runs to 15 residues. Germline CDR1 SNHLY, CDR2 FYNNEI. Here the CDR3 DNA reads TGTGCCAGCAAGCCGCTGGGGCTAAAAGGCTACGAGCAGTACTTC. Encoded protein: CASKPLGLKGYEQYF.

This clone was picked up a small number of times. The chain employs TRBV19 and TRBJ2-3, with D possibly matching TRBD2 (6 bases). This CDR3 is built from 13 residues. Germline V gene data show CDR1 as LNHDA and CDR2 as SQIVND (reference sequence). V was cut by 5 bases and J by 6 bases, with 12 bases left in between. The CDR3 coding sequence is TGTGCCAGTAGTGCGGGGTTAGCGGATACGCAGTATTTT. Its translation: CASSAGLADTQYF.

This chain uses TRBV4-1 with TRBJ1-2; 9 bases match TRBD1. V lost 4 bases and J lost 4; bases outside the gene matches: 7. Germline lookup yields CDR1 MGHRA and CDR2 YSYEKL. CDR3 length equals 15 residues. The CDR3 coding sequence is TGCGCCAGCAGCCGACAACAGGGGGCAGGCTATGGCTACACCTTC. It encodes CASSRQQGAGYGYTF.

As for this clone: Other DNA sequences in the same sample also yield this CDR3. The rearrangement uses TRBV6-1 and TRBJ2-3, with 9 bases fitting TRBD2. Per germline, CDR1 MNHNS and CDR2 SASEGT. The CDR3 has 14 residues. V lost 9 bases to trimming and J lost 4 bases; unmatched junction nucleotides: 8. The CDR3 loop is CASSLAGPADTQYF. The CDR3 DNA sequence: TGTGCCAGTTCCCTAGCGGGACCGGCAGATACGCAGTATTTT.

The chain links TRBV19 to TRBJ2-2; D is perhaps TRBD2 (6 bases). CDR3 length: 15 amino acids. Germline assignment: CDR1 LNHDA and CDR2 SQIVND (reference sequence). Trimming pared 7 bases from V and 5 bases from J, leaving 17 bases between. Written as DNA, the CDR3 is TGTGCCAGTAAGATAGGGGCTAGCGAAACCGGGGAGCTGTTTTTT. Protein product: CASKIGASETGELFF. Filled out from reference TRBV19 and TRBJ2-2, the complete variable domain reads DGGITQSPKYLFRKEGQNVTLSCEQNLNHDAMYWYRQDPGQGLRLIYYSQIVNDFQKGDIAEGYSVSREKKESFPLTVTSAQKNPTAFYLCASKIGASETGELFFGEGSRLTVL.